The rows below give T cell receptor beta chains drawn from one sample of a study of T cell responses to AZD1222 COVID-19 vaccine. Assay: immunoSEQ multiplex PCR; the TCRdb copy retains only in-frame clones and omits some. The table lists 100,000 to 150,000 clones, about 87% of them singletons. Sequenced here: peripheral blood, sampled on day 0 of AZD1222 vaccination. Every receptor here comes from an adult in good health. Each CDR3 is given with its conserved first and last residue. The D gene is left open where the match is weak. Clone size is given for some rows only: seen once, a few or many times, or a class if the clone is expanded.

.	.	TRBV7-6	15	TRBJ2-3	CASSLAPWGTDTQYF	TGTGCCAGCAGCTTAGCCCCTTGGGGGACAGATACGCAGTATTTT
.	.	TRBV30	15	TRBJ1-6	CAWSTLGGANSPLHF	TGTGCCTGGAGTACCCTCGGAGGGGCTAATTCACCCCTCCACTTT
.	TRBD1	TRBV27	15	TRBJ2-7	CASSSPGQGAYEQYF	TGTGCCAGCAGTTCTCCGGGACAGGGGGCTTACGAGCAGTACTTC
.	TRBD1	TRBV18	16	TRBJ1-3	CASSSGQGGSGNTIYF	TGTGCCAGCTCATCCGGACAGGGGGGCTCTGGAAACACCATATATTTT
.	.	TRBV7-2	14	TRBJ2-3	CASSLSGQPDTQYF	TGTGCCAGCAGCCTATCTGGTCAACCAGATACGCAGTATTTT
.	.	TRBV9	15	TRBJ2-7	CASSESLDSSYEQYF	TGTGCCAGCAGCGAGAGTCTGGATAGCTCCTACGAGCAGTACTTC
.	.	TRBV24-1	16	TRBJ2-2	CATSDFLGGNTGELFF	TGTGCCACCAGTGATTTTCTGGGCGGGAACACCGGGGAGCTGTTTTTT
.	.	TRBV11-2	15	TRBJ1-1	CASSLVGGVNTEAFF	TGTGCCAGCAGCTTAGTTGGAGGGGTGAACACTGAAGCTTTCTTT
.	.	TRBV19	14	TRBJ1-1	CASTSGDHNTEAFF	TGTGCCAGTACCTCCGGGGACCATAACACTGAAGCTTTCTTT
.	TRBD2	TRBV7-2	18	TRBJ2-7	CASSLGTSGRTTSYEQYF	TGTGCCAGCAGTTTGGGGACTAGCGGGAGGACAACCTCCTACGAGCAGTACTTC
.	TRBD2	TRBV27	16	TRBJ2-5	CASSPTSGGSGETQYF	TGTGCCAGCAGTCCTACTAGCGGGGGGAGTGGAGAGACCCAGTACTTC
.	.	TRBV3-1/TRBV3-2	15	TRBJ1-4	CASSQDVRTQEKLFF	TGTGCCAGCAGCCAAGATGTCCGGACTCAAGAAAAACTGTTTTTT
.	TRBD1	TRBV10-1	20	TRBJ2-1	CASSDVGTGGSAHIRDEQFF	TGCGCCAGCAGTGATGTCGGGACAGGGGGATCTGCACACATCAGGGATGAGCAGTTCTTC
.	.	TRBV5-5	14	TRBJ1-5	CASSLAGKDQPQHF	TGTGCCAGCAGCTTGGCAGGGAAGGACCAGCCCCAGCATTTT
once	.	TRBV27	13	TRBJ1-2	CASSLSTAYGYTF	TGTGCCAGCAGTTTATCGACAGCCTATGGCTACACCTTC
many	.	TRBV15	13	TRBJ1-2	CATSGGAAYGYTF	TGTGCCACCAGCGGGGGGGCAGCCTATGGCTACACCTTC
.	TRBD1	TRBV28	14	TRBJ1-1	CASRDRGKNTEAFF	TGTGCCAGCAGGGACAGGGGAAAGAACACTGAAGCTTTCTTT
.	.	TRBV19	14	TRBJ1-2	CASGHRVGPSGYTF	TGTGCCAGTGGTCACAGGGTGGGGCCCAGTGGCTACACCTTC
few	.	TRBV24-1	13	TRBJ2-2	CATKGFGTGELFF	TGTGCCACCAAGGGCTTCGGGACCGGGGAGCTGTTTTTT
.	TRBD1	TRBV7-2	15	TRBJ1-3	CASSGGTGSGNTIYF	TGTGCCAGCAGCGGCGGGACAGGCTCTGGAAACACCATATATTTT
.	.	TRBV4-2	13	TRBJ1-2	CASSPVESYGYTF	TGTGCCAGCAGCCCAGTTGAGAGCTATGGCTACACCTTC
.	TRBD2	TRBV13	14	TRBJ2-5	CASNWRGGRETQYF	TGTGCCAGCAACTGGCGGGGGGGACGAGAGACCCAGTACTTC
.	TRBD2	TRBV5-6	15	TRBJ2-7	CASSLRWREQHEQYF	TGTGCCAGCAGCTTGCGGTGGCGGGAGCAGCACGAGCAGTACTTC
.	.	TRBV7-9	14	TRBJ2-7	CASSPSRSSYEQYF	TGTGCCAGCAGCCCGTCCAGGAGCTCCTACGAGCAGTACTTC
once	.	TRBV5-1	14	TRBJ2-5	CASSQGGGSETQYF	TGCGCCAGCAGCCAGGGTGGCGGGTCCGAGACCCAGTACTTC
.	.	TRBV5-1	14	TRBJ2-7	CASGEQGHSYEQYF	TGCGCCAGCGGGGAACAGGGACATTCCTACGAGCAGTACTTC